This T cell receptor (beta chain) was profiled in a study of T cells in localized non-small cell lung cancer. Regarding this clone: What it binds is unknown.

Regarding the study as a whole: There was higher T cell clonality in uninvolved adjacent lung than in tumor, and it was highest there. Sequencing was restricted to one tumor region; therefore, heterogeneity remains possible. Longer overall survival was seen with higher T cell density measured in blood.

Assay used: immunoSEQ multiplex PCR; TCRdb lists only in-frame clones, some missing. The sample lists around 140,000 clones; 80% to 90% were seen once. The junction had 4 bases not matched to a gene; V was cut back by 3 bases and J by 3 bases. The CDR3 totals 14 residues. Germline V gene lookup returns CDR1 SEHNR and CDR2 FQNEAQ (reference sequence). Material: peripheral blood, obtained before any cancer treatment. The clonotype was recovered from a female donor of 60 years or more with stage I lung adenocarcinoma. The V and J genes are TRBV7-9 and TRBJ1-1; 7 bases are shared with TRBD1. The CDR3 nucleotides read TGTGCCAGCAGCTTCCTCGACAGGGACACTGAAGCTTTCTTT. It encodes CASSFLDRDTEAFF.